Shown below are 27 T cell receptor beta chains from a single sample sequenced in a study of control samples from healthy donors and cancer patients. Generated by immunoSEQ multiplex PCR, the TCRdb table keeps only in-frame clones and is missing some. This sample has about 89,000 clones, with about nine tenths found just once. The sequenced sample consisted of blood. Receptor source: a man between 25 and 39 years old in good health.

The gene calls are TRBV5-1 and TRBJ2-5, with D unclear. Germline lookup yields CDR1 SGHRS and CDR2 YFSETQ. The CDR3 is 12 amino acids. The V end was cut by 3 bases, the J end by 1 base, with 4 bases between. DNA for the CDR3: TGCGCCAGCAGCTCCGTCCAAGAGACCCAGTACTTC. Translation: CASSSVQETQYF.

The CDR3 DNA reads TGTGCCAGCAGTCTACAGGGACAGGGGGCACTATATGGGGCCAACGTCCTGACTTTC. Translated, it gives CASSLQGQGALYGANVLTF. V gene TRBV27 combines with J gene TRBJ2-6, with 12 positions matching TRBD1. Germline V CDR1 and CDR2: MNHEY, SMNVEV (reference sequence). The CDR3 is 19 residues long. J lost 3 bases, V lost 5 bases, and 11 bases had no gene match.

V gene TRBV28 combines with J gene TRBJ2-3; the D call may be TRBD1 or TRBD2 (5 bases each). Germline V CDR1 and CDR2: MDHEN, SYDVKM. The CDR3 extends over 15 amino acids. The germline V and J ends were trimmed by 4 bases and 2 bases, with 13 bases remaining between them. Written as DNA, the CDR3 is TGTGCCAGCAGTTCCCAGGGAGAATACACAGATACGCAGTATTTT. As protein: CASSSQGEYTDTQYF.

This clone is a singleton in its sample. This sequence joins TRBV27 and TRBJ1-1; unclear D gene. Germline CDR1 and CDR2: MNHEY and SMNVEV (reference sequence). Trimming removed 5 bases from V and 0 bases from J, with 16 bases in between. This CDR3 spans 16 amino acids. CDR3 region: CASSPDGLIMNTEAFF. CDR3 bases: TGTGCCAGCAGTCCGGACGGGTTAATCATGAACACTGAAGCTTTCTTT.

This chain links TRBV5-1 with TRBJ2-5; 11 bases are shared with TRBD1. There are 14 residues in the CDR3. V was clipped by 4 bases and J by 5 bases; unmatched bases: 4. Germline loops: CDR1 SGHRS, CDR2 YFSETQ. In DNA form, the CDR3 reads TGCGCCAGCAGCGGACAGGGGGCGGGGGAGACCCAGTACTTC. It codes for CASSGQGAGETQYF.

V and J are TRBV3-1 (or the pseudogene TRBV3-2) and TRBJ1-4; no definite D call. Germline loops: CDR1 LGHDT, CDR2 YNNKEL (reference sequence). The CDR3 consists of 19 residues. Trimming removed 6 bases at V and 5 bases at J, with 28 bases between. CDR3 nucleotide sequence: TGTGCCAGCAGTCCTAAAGGTGGTGGAGGGATTCTGTTAAATGAAAAACTGTTTTTT. Encoded protein: CASSPKGGGGILLNEKLFF.

V usage is TRBV5-1 and J usage is TRBJ2-1; 11 bases map to TRBD2. V lost 3 bases, J lost 3 bases, and 5 bases stayed unmatched. This CDR3 has 16 residues. CDR1 is SGHRS and CDR2 is YFSETQ in the germline V gene. This CDR3 reads CASSSLAGGIYNEQFF. The CDR3 nucleotides read TGCGCCAGCAGCTCGCTAGCGGGGGGAATCTACAATGAGCAGTTCTTC.

V gene TRBV5-1 combines with J gene TRBJ1-5; tentative D call: TRBD1 (5 bases). V lost 0 bases, J lost 2 bases, and 9 bases lay in between. There are 15 residues in the CDR3. CDR1 is SGHRS and CDR2 is YFSETQ in the germline V gene. CDR3 in DNA: TGCGCCAGCAGCTTGGAGTCAGGGCGCAATCAGCCCCAGCATTTT. Translation: CASSLESGRNQPQHF.

The V call is TRBV7-9, the J call TRBJ2-5; D gene ambiguous. The germline gives CDR1 SEHNR, CDR2 FQNEAQ (reference sequence). This CDR3 has 11 residues. The V end was cut by 2 bases, the J end by 2 bases, with 0 bases between. The CDR3, as DNA: TGTGCCAGCAGCTTACAAGAGACCCAGTACTTC. Translating it yields CASSLQETQYF.

CDR3 coding DNA: TGTGCCACCAACTCCCCCGGGACAGGGATTCCTGGAAACACCATATATTTT. Translation: CATNSPGTGIPGNTIYF. The J gene is TRBJ1-3, the V gene TRBV28; 9 bases map to TRBD1. V shed 10 bases, J shed 2 bases, and the junction held 15 bases outside the gene matches. Per the germline V gene, CDR1 is MDHEN and CDR2 is SYDVKM. The CDR3 consists of 17 residues.

The chain uses TRBV6-5 and TRBJ2-2; D is unclear. Trimming stripped 6 bases from V and 1 base from J, with 9 bases between. The CDR3 loop spans 14 amino acids. Germline values: CDR1 MNHEY, CDR2 SVGAGI. The chain's CDR3 is CASSRGENTGELFF. The CDR3 DNA is TGTGCCAGCAGCCGCGGTGAGAACACCGGGGAGCTGTTTTTT.

The chain uses TRBV3-1 (or the pseudogene TRBV3-2) and TRBJ2-3; D is ambiguous. Deletions cut 3 bases from V and 0 bases from J, with 10 bases between. In germline, CDR1 is LGHDT, CDR2 YNNKEL (reference sequence). This CDR3 is built from 15 residues. CDR3 DNA sequence: TGTGCCAGCAGCCAGGCGAGTTCTAGCACAGATACGCAGTATTTT. It specifies CASSQASSSTDTQYF.

This clone was observed a single time. The chain joins TRBV10-2 to TRBJ1-1; D unresolved. The germline gives CDR1 WSHSY, CDR2 SAAADI. The germline V and J ends were trimmed by 2 bases and 5 bases, with 9 bases remaining between them. The CDR3 totals 13 residues. The CDR3 DNA sequence: TGCGCCAGCAGTGAGACGAGAATGACTGAAGCTTTCTTT. This encodes CASSETRMTEAFF.

This chain links TRBV7-8 with TRBJ1-5; 7 bases map to TRBD1. The J segment lost 0 bases and the V segment lost 3 bases, leaving 5 bases of the junction unmatched. CDR1 SGHVS and CDR2 FQNEAQ come from the germline V gene. This CDR3 spans 16 amino acids. For the CDR3, the DNA is TGTGCCAGCAGCTTGCAACAGGGGCGTAGCAATCAGCCCCAGCATTTT. Protein: CASSLQQGRSNQPQHF.

The J gene is TRBJ2-7, the V gene TRBV12-3 or TRBV12-4; no clear D. The CDR3 is made up of 12 amino acids. V dropped 6 bases and J dropped 4 bases, with 10 bases sitting between them. The DNA for the CDR3 is TGTGCCAGCAGCCCTGTGAGGTACGAGCAGTACTTC. Translation: CASSPVRYEQYF.

The gene calls are TRBV6-1 and TRBJ1-1, with D perhaps TRBD1 (5 bases). Germline-derived CDR1 and CDR2 are MNHNS and SASEGT. V lost 1 base and J 2 bases, leaving 8 bases between the germline ends. This CDR3 spans 14 amino acids. The CDR3 region is CASSEVGGNTEAFF. As DNA, the CDR3 is TGTGCCAGCAGTGAAGTTGGGGGAAACACTGAAGCTTTCTTT.

This chain's CDR3 is CASSQDGFRRFSGELFF. CDR3 nucleotide sequence: TGTGCCAGCAGCCAAGATGGCTTTCGTCGGTTCTCCGGGGAGCTGTTTTTT. The rearrangement uses TRBV3-1 (or the pseudogene TRBV3-2) and TRBJ2-2; no definite D call. The CDR3 covers 17 residues. V was pared by 0 bases and J by 6 bases, with 17 bases between. CDR1 LGHDT and CDR2 YNNKEL come from the germline V gene (reference sequence).

In its sample, this clone was seen a few times. The V and J genes are TRBV6-6 and TRBJ2-3; D possibly corresponds to TRBD2 (7 bases). Trimming removed 8 bases from V and 1 base from J, with 13 bases in between. Germline CDR1 is MNHNY and CDR2 is SVGAGI (reference sequence). The CDR3 runs to 14 residues. The CDR3 is CASLKGGGTDTQYF. CDR3 DNA: TGTGCCAGCCTGAAAGGGGGGGGCACAGATACGCAGTATTTT.

The chain links TRBV11-2 to TRBJ1-2; perhaps TRBD1 as D (5 bases). V dropped 4 bases and J dropped 2 bases, with 11 bases sitting between them. Germline CDR1 and CDR2: SGHAT and FQNNGV. CDR3 length: 14 amino acids. The CDR3 region is CASSSMGPNYGYTF. DNA for the CDR3: TGTGCCAGCAGCTCGATGGGACCAAACTATGGCTACACCTTC.

The genes are TRBV3-1 (or the pseudogene TRBV3-2) and TRBJ2-7; 12 positions agree with TRBD2. Trimming removed 4 bases from V and 4 bases from J; junction bases left unmatched: 2. CDR1 LGHDT and CDR2 YNNKEL come from the germline V gene (reference sequence). The CDR3 has 14 residues. This CDR3 reads CASSPSGGVYEQYF. CDR3 DNA sequence: TGTGCCAGCAGCCCTAGCGGGGGGGTATACGAGCAGTACTTC.

V usage is TRBV27 and J usage is TRBJ1-2, with 8 bases that match TRBD1. V gave up 6 bases and J gave up 8 bases; unmatched junction bases: 8. Per germline, CDR1 MNHEY and CDR2 SMNVEV (reference sequence). This CDR3 spans 13 amino acids. CDR3 nucleotide sequence: TGTGCCAGCAGCCAACAGGGGGGGATCGGCTACACCTTC. This codes for CASSQQGGIGYTF.

The rearrangement uses TRBV21-1 and TRBJ2-4; the table's D call TRBD2 went unverified against the DNA. TRBV21-1 is reported as a pseudogene. The CDR3 contains 15 residues. The CDR3 coding sequence is TGTGCCAGCAGCAAAGGCGGAGATACCAAAAACATTCAGTACTTC. The encoded protein is CASSKGGDTKNIQYF.

This chain uses TRBV29-1 with TRBJ1-1; 8 nucleotides agree with TRBD1. Unmatched junction bases numbered 1, after V lost 3 bases and J lost 1 base. The CDR3 extends over 13 amino acids. Germline loops: CDR1 SQVTM, CDR2 ANQGSEA. The CDR3 DNA reads as TGCAGCGTTGATGGACAGGGGAACACTGAAGCTTTCTTT. Residues: CSVDGQGNTEAFF.

V gene TRBV5-1 combines with J gene TRBJ1-1, with D possibly TRBD1 on 5 matching bases. The V gene lost 4 bases and the J gene lost 4 bases, with 11 bases spanning the gap. The CDR3 is made up of 13 amino acids. Germline V gene lookup returns CDR1 SGHRS and CDR2 YFSETQ. CDR3 bases: TGCGCCAGCAGCCCCGGGGGGAGCACTGAAGCTTTCTTT. This gives the protein CASSPGGSTEAFF.

The chain joins TRBV4-1 to TRBJ2-3, with D unclear. CDR1 and CDR2 (germline): MGHRA, YSYEKL. This CDR3 has 15 residues. The ends were cut back, 3 bases at V and 0 bases at J, with 10 bases in the middle. The CDR3 spells CASSQLGGSTDTQYF. The CDR3 nucleotides are TGCGCCAGCAGCCAGCTGGGCGGAAGCACAGATACGCAGTATTTT.

The chain couples TRBV29-1 to TRBJ1-2, with D perhaps matching TRBD1 (6 bases). Trimming left V 6 bases short and J 5 bases short, with 16 bases between. CDR3 length: 13 residues. Per the germline V gene, CDR1 is SQVTM and CDR2 is ANQGSEA. CDR3: CSVVQGSRYGYTF. The DNA for the CDR3 is TGCAGCGTAGTACAGGGATCGAGGTATGGCTACACCTTC.

V is TRBV25-1 and J is TRBJ1-5; TRBD1 agrees at 7 bases. The germline gives CDR1 MGHDK, CDR2 SYGVNS. This CDR3 is built from 13 residues. With V trimmed by 5 bases and J by 4 bases, 2 bases remained unmatched. CDR3 region: CASSQGGNQPQHF. The CDR3 DNA reads as TGTGCCAGCAGTCAGGGGGGTAATCAGCCCCAGCATTTT.